Shown below are 24 T cell receptor beta chains from a single sample sequenced in a study of T cell repertoires in cytomegalovirus infection. MiXCR, run by TCRdb on the reads, gives a single entry per CDR3 protein. The data show 300,000 to 400,000 distinct CDR3 sequences, roughly 20% seen once. Sequenced material: PBMCs. These receptors originate from a human donor in good health (CMV status not recorded). Some clones in this sample may be carry-over from other donors' samples.

The rearrangement joins TRBV6-2 or TRBV6-3 to TRBJ1-1, with D tentatively TRBD1 (6 bases). The V gene's germline CDR1 is MNHEY and CDR2 SVGEGT. Between the trimmed V and J ends, which lost 2 bases and 12 bases, there was a span of 16 bases. This CDR3 has 13 residues. The CDR3 bases are TGTGCCAGCAGTTACAAACCCGGGGGCGCGTCTTTCTTT. The encoded protein is CASSYKPGGASFF.

This clonotype was found a few times. The rearrangement joins TRBV7-6 to TRBJ2-2; 8 bases match TRBD1. CDR1 and CDR2 (germline): SGHVS, FNYEAQ. Losses at the gene ends were 5 bases for V and 6 bases for J; bases not matched to a gene: 8. This CDR3 spans 15 amino acids. The CDR3 nucleotides read TGTGCCAGCAGCACCTCGGACAGGGAAGCCGGGGAGCTGTTTTTT. It is translated as CASSTSDREAGELFF.

The table lists this clonotype with many counts. The chain uses TRBV7-8 and TRBJ2-1; D might be TRBD2 (6 bases). CDR1 and CDR2 (germline): SGHVS, FQNEAQ. The length of the CDR3 is 17 residues. V gave up 3 bases and J gave up 0 bases, with 15 bases separating them. The CDR3, as DNA: TGTGCCAGCAGCTTTCGTAGCGGATGGAGCTCCTACAATGAGCAGTTCTTC. Protein sequence: CASSFRSGWSSYNEQFF.

V is TRBV2 and J is TRBJ1-5; D uncertain. The CDR3 is made up of 12 amino acids. Trimming removed 8 bases from V and 4 bases from J, with 9 bases in between. Germline V gene lookup returns CDR1 SNHLY and CDR2 FYNNEI. CDR3 DNA: TGTGCCAGCGGACGGGAAAATCAGCCCCAGCATTTT. It codes for CASGRENQPQHF.

J is TRBJ1-2 and V is TRBV13; unclear D gene. Per the germline V gene, CDR1 is PRHDT and CDR2 is FYEKMQ (reference sequence). Trimming cost V 6 bases and J 7 bases, with 18 bases left between them. This CDR3 has 14 residues. CDR3: CASRGSIAARGYTF. The CDR3 DNA reads as TGTGCCAGCAGAGGGTCCATCGCCGCTCGTGGCTACACCTTC.

At least ten counts were recorded for this clonotype. The chain couples TRBV7-9 to TRBJ2-3; TRBD1 agrees at 7 bases. V lost 5 bases, J lost 2 bases, and 7 bases stayed unmatched. This CDR3 region has 15 residues. Germline CDR1 SEHNR, CDR2 FQNEAQ (reference sequence). The CDR3 sequence is CASSQGTAPTDTQYF. As DNA, the CDR3 is TGTGCCAGCAGCCAAGGGACAGCCCCCACAGATACGCAGTATTTT.

This clonotype has only a few counts. The chain carries TRBV20-1 and TRBJ1-5; TRBD1 is a possible D gene (5 bases). Germline V gene sequence: CDR1 DFQATT, CDR2 SNEGSKA (reference sequence). This CDR3 has 13 residues. Trimming removed 1 base at V and 6 bases at J, with 10 bases between. Here the CDR3 DNA reads TGCAGTGCTAGAGCGGGGGTATCTCAGCCCCAGCATTTT. It yields the protein CSARAGVSQPQHF.

The V gene is TRBV7-8, the J gene TRBJ2-7, with 7 positions matching TRBD1. V lost 4 bases and J lost 7; bases outside the gene matches: 16. This CDR3 is built from 16 residues. Germline values: CDR1 SGHVS, CDR2 FQNEAQ. CDR3 sequence (DNA): TGTGCCAGCAGCTCAGGTCCGGGACAGCACCTTGGGGAGCAGTACTTC. This sequence encodes CASSSGPGQHLGEQYF.

The rearrangement uses TRBV2 and TRBJ1-1, with D tentatively TRBD1 (6 bases). Trimming stripped 7 bases from V and 5 bases from J, with 17 bases between. The germline CDR1 and CDR2 sequences are SNHLY and FYNNEI. This CDR3 is 14 amino acids long. CDR3 protein: CASTAQGTSTEAFF. For the CDR3, the DNA is TGTGCCAGCACCGCACAGGGTACCAGTACTGAAGCTTTCTTT.

This clonotype was detected many times. The rearrangement uses TRBV7-9 and TRBJ1-5, with D possibly matching TRBD1 (5 bases). The CDR3 runs to 14 residues. V was pared by 3 bases and J by 4 bases, with 10 bases between. Germline CDR1 is SEHNR and CDR2 is FQNEAQ (reference sequence). DNA of the CDR3: TGTGCCAGCAGCTTGACAGCAGAAAATCAGCCCCAGCATTTT. Residues: CASSLTAENQPQHF.

This clonotype showed up many times. The rearrangement links TRBV11-2 to TRBJ1-4, with a possible D match to TRBD1 (5 bases). V gave up 5 bases and J gave up 1 base, with 11 bases separating them. There are 15 residues in the CDR3. Germline loops: CDR1 SGHAT, CDR2 FQNNGV. The DNA for the CDR3 is TGTGCCAGCAGCCGACAGCGACAAACTAATGAAAAACTGTTTTTT. Translated: CASSRQRQTNEKLFF.

The CDR3 sequence: CSARDYRATQYF. The CDR3, as DNA: TGCAGTGCTAGAGATTATAGAGCGACCCAGTACTTC. The chain carries TRBV20-1 and TRBJ2-5; D unresolved. Germline values: CDR1 DFQATT, CDR2 SNEGSKA (reference sequence). The CDR3 length is 12 residues. Trimming shortened V by 0 bases and J by 7 bases, and 9 bases separated the two germline ends.

The chain carries TRBV7-2 and TRBJ2-5; D is ambiguous. V was clipped by 3 bases and J by 2 bases, with 7 bases between them. The germline CDR1 and CDR2 sequences are SGHTA and FQGNSA. This CDR3 is 13 amino acids long. DNA for the CDR3: TGTACCAGCAGCTTTGGGCCGCAAGAGACCCAGTACTTC. This codes for CTSSFGPQETQYF.

This clonotype was observed a few times. V and J are TRBV7-2 and TRBJ2-5, with unresolved D. CDR3 length: 14 amino acids. Trimming took off 2 bases at V and 5 bases at J, with 12 bases between the two ends. Germline CDR1 is SGHTA and CDR2 is FQGNSA. The CDR3 region has the DNA TGTGCCAGCAGCTTACTGTTGATGGGGGAGACCCAGTACTTC. Encoded protein: CASSLLLMGETQYF.

This sequence joins TRBV5-1 and TRBJ1-1, with 9 bases lining up with TRBD1. Trimming took 4 bases from V and 0 from J; bases not matched to a gene: 7. The CDR3 sequence is 16 residues long. Per germline, CDR1 SGHRS and CDR2 YFSETQ. CDR3 DNA: TGCGCCAGCAGCATCGAAGGACAGGGGCTGAACACTGAAGCTTTCTTT. Encoded protein: CASSIEGQGLNTEAFF.

This clonotype was counted between two and nine times. This rearrangement joins TRBV5-5 to TRBJ1-1, with a weak D call TRBD1 (5 bases). Trimming cost V 4 bases and J 0 bases, with 10 bases left between them. Germline CDR1 SGHKS, CDR2 YYEKEE (reference sequence). The CDR3 has 14 amino acids. The CDR3 sequence is CASSLGAMNTEAFF. The CDR3, as DNA: TGTGCCAGCAGCCTAGGGGCAATGAACACTGAAGCTTTCTTT.

This chain joins TRBV20-1 and TRBJ1-1, with 8 bases that match TRBD1. The CDR3 runs to 15 residues. V gave up 2 bases and J gave up 3 bases; unmatched junction bases: 8. Germline values: CDR1 DFQATT, CDR2 SNEGSKA (reference sequence). The CDR3 spells CSARSSGGADTEAFF. Here the CDR3 DNA reads TGCAGTGCTAGATCATCAGGGGGCGCGGACACTGAAGCTTTCTTT.

This clonotype occurred many times. V and J are TRBV27 and TRBJ2-5; D ambiguous. Germline V gives CDR1 MNHEY, CDR2 SMNVEV (reference sequence). The CDR3 totals 13 residues. The ends were cut back, 0 bases at V and 7 bases at J, with 9 bases in the middle. The CDR3 here is CASSLSPVGTQYF. The CDR3 nucleotides read TGTGCCAGCAGTTTATCTCCCGTCGGGACCCAGTACTTC.

This clonotype showed up many times. V usage is TRBV19 and J usage is TRBJ1-1; weak D call: TRBD1 (6 bases). Germline V gene sequence: CDR1 LNHDA, CDR2 SQIVND (reference sequence). Deletions cut 6 bases from V and 1 base from J, with 12 bases between. The length of the CDR3 is 14 residues. CDR3 sequence reads: CASRGQTENTEAFF. In DNA, the CDR3 is TGTGCCAGTAGGGGACAAACAGAGAACACTGAAGCTTTCTTT.

This chain uses TRBV20-1 with TRBJ2-7, with D possibly being TRBD2 (6 bases). V lost 0 bases to trimming and J lost 0 bases, with 15 bases between them. Germline V CDR1 and CDR2: DFQATT, SNEGSKA (reference sequence). This CDR3 has 16 residues. CDR3 loop: CSARDRWIADSYEQYF. The CDR3 DNA reads as TGCAGTGCTAGAGATAGGTGGATAGCGGACTCCTACGAGCAGTACTTC.

The chain uses TRBV27 and TRBJ2-4; 8 bases are a match to TRBD2. V dropped 5 bases and J dropped 7; count of bases not matched to a gene: 10. The CDR3 is 15 amino acids. CDR1 MNHEY and CDR2 SMNVEV come from the germline V gene (reference sequence). In nucleotides, the CDR3 is TGTGCCAGCAGTGGCGGACTAGCCCGTAATAACATTCAGTACTTC. Translating gives CASSGGLARNNIQYF.

V usage is TRBV19 and J usage is TRBJ1-1, with D possibly being TRBD1 (5 bases). Germline lookup yields CDR1 LNHDA and CDR2 SQIVND (reference sequence). The CDR3 extends over 13 amino acids. Trimming cost V 7 bases and J 3 bases, with 12 bases left between them. The CDR3 here is CASTPDKYTEAFF. The CDR3 DNA is TGTGCCAGTACCCCGGACAAATACACTGAAGCTTTCTTT.

In its sample, this clonotype was seen many times. The rearrangement links TRBV7-2 to TRBJ1-2; possible D gene TRBD1, 6 bases. Germline V gene data show CDR1 as SGHTA and CDR2 as FQGNSA. Deletions cut 5 bases from V and 11 bases from J, with 24 bases between. This CDR3 has 15 residues. The CDR3 DNA sequence: TGTGCCAGCAGCCCTAAAGAGAACAGGGCCCTGGGGTACACCTTC. The encoded protein is CASSPKENRALGYTF.

V and J are TRBV27 and TRBJ2-7; 9 nucleotides match TRBD1. The trim removed 0 bases at V and 3 bases at J, leaving 3 bases unmatched. Germline assignment: CDR1 MNHEY and CDR2 SMNVEV (reference sequence). The CDR3 covers 15 residues. The CDR3 sequence: CASSLSGTGHYEQYF. Here the CDR3 DNA reads TGTGCCAGCAGTTTATCCGGGACAGGGCACTACGAGCAGTACTTC.